The 8 T cell receptor beta chains given below trace back to one sample, sequenced in a study of blood T cell repertoires in COVID-19. Repertoires were generated with immunoSEQ multiplex PCR, while TCRdb's copy carries only in-frame clones and drops some. The repertoire has 250,000 to 300,000 clones, less than 85% of them found once; the top ten carry roughly 3%. Sequencing was performed on peripheral blood. The receptor source for this set is a woman younger than 35 with acute or convalescent COVID-19.

This clone was observed many times. The CDR3 spells CASRGGGLNTEAFF. CDR3 coding DNA: TGCGCCAGCAGGGGCGGGGGACTGAACACTGAAGCTTTCTTT. The chain employs TRBV5-1 and TRBJ1-1; a possible D gene is TRBD1 (5 bases). In germline, CDR1 is SGHRS, CDR2 YFSETQ. Trimming stripped 5 bases from V and 0 bases from J, with 11 bases between. The CDR3 sequence is 14 residues long.

The chain recombines TRBV5-1 with TRBJ1-3, with a weak D call TRBD1 (6 bases). Germline V gene sequence: CDR1 SGHRS, CDR2 YFSETQ. V shed 4 bases and J shed 3 bases, with 11 bases lying between them. The CDR3 contains 14 residues. The CDR3 DNA follows: TGCGCCAGCAGCCAGGGGTATGATGGAAACACCATATATTTT. This translates into CASSQGYDGNTIYF.

Points on this clone: This clone may be a read error of a much larger clone one base away. This sequence joins TRBV7-6 and TRBJ1-1, with TRBD1 as a possible D gene (5 bases). Germline CDR1 is SGHVS and CDR2 is FNYEAQ. This CDR3 region has 13 residues. V was shortened by 4 bases and J by 2 bases, with 8 bases between the two germline ends. DNA of the CDR3: TGTGCCAGCAGCTCCCAGGGTAACACTGAAGCTTTCTTT. Its translation is CASSSQGNTEAFF.

This clone was counted only a few times. V is TRBV28 and J is TRBJ1-4, with a possible D match to TRBD1 (6 bases). Germline-derived CDR1 and CDR2 are MDHEN and SYDVKM. Trimming took off 4 bases at V and 8 bases at J, with 20 bases between the two ends. This CDR3 contains 16 residues. The CDR3 reads CASSSQGAGREEKLFF. The CDR3, as DNA: TGTGCCAGCAGTTCACAGGGAGCGGGACGTGAAGAAAAACTGTTTTTT. The full variable domain, completed using reference TRBV28 and TRBJ1-4, is DVKVTQSSRYLVKRTGEKVFLECVQDMDHENMFWYRQDPGLGLRLIYFSYDVKMKEKGDIPEGYSVSREKKERFSLILESASTNQTSMYLCASSSQGAGREEKLFFGSGTQLSVL.

The rearrangement links TRBV29-1 to TRBJ2-1, with 16 bases identical to TRBD2. With 6 bases clipped from V and 0 bases from J, the junction kept 8 bases outside the gene matches. This CDR3 is built from 18 residues. Germline assignment: CDR1 SQVTM and CDR2 ANQGSEA. CDR3 protein: CSVGLAGGISRSYNEQFF. CDR3 DNA sequence: TGCAGCGTGGGACTAGCGGGAGGGATAAGTCGCTCCTACAATGAGCAGTTCTTC.

This chain uses TRBV30 with TRBJ1-1; weak D call: TRBD1 (6 bases). The CDR3 totals 14 residues. Trimming took 3 bases from V and 2 from J, leaving 13 bases between them. In germline, CDR1 is GTSNPN, CDR2 SVGIG (reference sequence). In DNA form, the CDR3 reads TGTGCCTGGAGGGACAGCCGCTTTAACACTGAAGCTTTCTTT. It is translated as CAWRDSRFNTEAFF.

The chain carries TRBV5-1 and TRBJ1-1; 10 bases are a match to TRBD1. The trim removed 1 base at V and 8 bases at J, leaving 11 bases unmatched. Germline V gene data show CDR1 as SGHRS and CDR2 as YFSETQ. The CDR3 spans 16 residues. The CDR3 DNA reads as TGCGCCAGCAGCTTGACCGTCCCGGGACAGGGGATAGAAGCTTTCTTT. This encodes CASSLTVPGQGIEAFF. The full variable domain, rest sourced from reference TRBV5-1 and TRBJ1-1, is KAGVTQTPRYLIKTRGQQVTLSCSPISGHRSVSWYQQTPGQGLQFLFEYFSETQRNKGNFPGRFSGRQFSNSRSEMNVSTLELGDSALYLCASSLTVPGQGIEAFFGQGTRLTVV.

This sequence joins TRBV28 and TRBJ2-7; the D gene is possibly TRBD1 (7 bases). Per germline, CDR1 MDHEN and CDR2 SYDVKM. The CDR3 is 16 residues long. Trimming took 8 bases from V and 7 from J, leaving 27 bases between them. Here the CDR3 DNA reads TGTGCCAGCTGCACGATTCTGCGGGACAGATCCCGGGAGCAGTACTTC. It codes for CASCTILRDRSREQYF.